This is a list of T cell receptor beta chains from one sample in a study of blood T cells in healthy people across ages. TCRdb reanalysed the 5' RACE reads using MiXCR and keeps one entry per CDR3 protein. This sample has 1.5 million to 2 million distinct CDR3 sequences, with roughly 30% found just once. What was sequenced was blood. The receptors stem from a woman aged 25 to 39 in good health. CDR3s include the opening cysteine and the closing phenylalanine or tryptophan. A D gene is named only where the DNA matches it firmly. Size is stated for part of the rows, as once, few or many counts, or as a class when the clone is expanded.

clone_size j_call d_call v_call cdr3_nt cdr3_aa
few TRBJ2-7 . TRBV3-1 TGTGCCAGCAGCCAAGGTCGGAAGGGGGTCGAGCAGTACTTC CASSQGRKGVEQYF
few TRBJ2-1 TRBD1 TRBV4-1 TGCGCCAGCAGCCAAGTTTACGGGGACAGGGGTGGCAATGAGCAGTTCTTC CASSQVYGDRGGNEQFF
few TRBJ2-7 . TRBV4-3 TGCGCCAGCAGCCAAGATCCATATGGGATTAGCGGATCGTACGAGCAGTACTTC CASSQDPYGISGSYEQYF
. TRBJ1-1 . TRBV12-3/TRBV12-4 TGTGCCAGCAGCTCGGTGGTGAGCCTGAACACTGAAGCTTTCTTT CASSSVVSLNTEAFF
. TRBJ2-3 . TRBV2 TGTGCCAGCAGTGAAGAGGTTACGACAGATACGCAGTATTTT CASSEEVTTDTQYF
few TRBJ1-2 . TRBV7-2 TGTGCCAGCAGCTTAGACAGAACTAATGGCTACACCTTC CASSLDRTNGYTF
. TRBJ2-3 TRBD2 TRBV20-1 TGCAGTGCTAGGGTAGCGGGAGGGCTCAGAGATACGCAGTATTTT CSARVAGGLRDTQYF
many TRBJ2-1 TRBD2 TRBV7-2 TGTGCCAGCAGCTTACTCCGGGGGATTGGTATACTAGCGGGGGGGAGCTACAATGAGCAGTTCTTC CASSLLRGIGILAGGSYNEQFF
many TRBJ2-7 . TRBV20-1 TGCAGTGCTCGACTTAGTACCTACGAGCAGTACTTC CSARLSTYEQYF
many TRBJ2-5 TRBD2 TRBV7-6 TGTGCCAGCAGCTTTAATAGCGGGGGGAGGAAGACCCAGTACTTC CASSFNSGGRKTQYF
. TRBJ2-3 TRBD2 TRBV12-3/TRBV12-4 TGTGCCAGCAATTGGGGGGGGTTCACAGATACGCAGTATTTT CASNWGGFTDTQYF
few TRBJ2-1 . TRBV7-9 TGTGCCAGCAGCCCCCTGGGGGGGGGCACGGATGAGCAGTTCTTC CASSPLGGGTDEQFF
few TRBJ1-5 . TRBV20-1 TGCAGTGCTAGAGCGGTCGACAATCAGCCCCAGCATTTT CSARAVDNQPQHF
few TRBJ2-3 . TRBV12-3/TRBV12-4 TGTGCCAGCAGTCCTATAGGAGCAATGCAGACGCAGTATTTT CASSPIGAMQTQYF
few TRBJ2-7 . TRBV3-1 TGTGCCAGCAGCCAACCCAGGGGTCGGGAGCAGTACTTC CASSQPRGREQYF
few TRBJ1-5 . TRBV20-1 TGCAGTGCTAGAGCGGGTAGTCAGCCCCAGCATTTT CSARAGSQPQHF
. TRBJ1-2 . TRBV12-3/TRBV12-4 TGTGCCAGCAGTTTAGCAGCGCAGGGATATGGCTACACCTTC CASSLAAQGYGYTF
. TRBJ2-4 . TRBV10-3 TGTGCCATCAGTGAGTCGTCAGCGCTAGCCAAAAACATTCAGTACTTC CAISESSALAKNIQYF
. TRBJ2-1 TRBD1 TRBV12-3/TRBV12-4 TGTGCCAGCAGAGACAGGGGGCAGAATGAGCAGTTCTTC CASRDRGQNEQFF
. TRBJ1-2 . TRBV12-3/TRBV12-4 TGTGCCAGCGGCCGGACAGTCAACTATGGCTACACCTTC CASGRTVNYGYTF
many TRBJ2-7 . TRBV6-2/TRBV6-3 TGTGCCAGCAAGACGGGAGCTTCGTACGAGCAGTACTTC CASKTGASYEQYF
few TRBJ2-1 . TRBV4-1 TGCGCCAGCAGCCAAGAGGCGGAATACAATGAGCAGTTCTTC CASSQEAEYNEQFF
many TRBJ1-2 . TRBV4-3 TGCGCCAGCAGCCAAGATGAGGGGGCTAACTATGGCTACACCTTC CASSQDEGANYGYTF
many TRBJ2-7 TRBD1 TRBV7-7 TGTGCCAGCAGCTTAGGGGACAGTCCCTACGAGCAGTACTTC CASSLGDSPYEQYF
. TRBJ1-5 . TRBV18 TGTGCCAGCTCACCCGCAACTCTTTCGGGGCAGCCCCAGCATTTT CASSPATLSGQPQHF
. TRBJ1-5 . TRBV10-3 TGTGCCATTAGATTCGAAGAACCAAATCAGCCCCAGCATTTT CAIRFEEPNQPQHF
. TRBJ1-5 TRBD1 TRBV11-2 TGTGCCAGCAGCTTAGAGACAGGGATCAATCAGTCCCAGCATTTT CASSLETGINQSQHF
. TRBJ2-2 TRBD1 TRBV5-1 TGCGCCAGCAGCTCTGACGGGACAGGGTACACCGGGGAGCTGTTTTTT CASSSDGTGYTGELFF
. TRBJ2-7 . TRBV7-8 TGTGCCACGTCGACAGTACCCTACGAGCAGTACTTC CATSTVPYEQYF
many TRBJ2-7 . TRBV20-1 TGCAGTGGCCGGAGGGCCGGTGACGAGCAGTACTTC CSGRRAGDEQYF
. TRBJ2-5 . TRBV7-3 TGTGCCAGCAGCTTAATGGCAGGGGCCTACAATGAGCAGTACTTC CASSLMAGAYNEQYF
. TRBJ2-7 . TRBV29-1 TGCAGCATTGAAAAGGGACTCGGGGACGAGCAGTACTTC CSIEKGLGDEQYF
many TRBJ2-7 TRBD2 TRBV4-3 TGCGCCAGCAGCCAAGATCCATATGGGACTAGCGGATCGTACGAGCAGTACTTC CASSQDPYGTSGSYEQYF
many TRBJ1-2 . TRBV18 TGCGCCAGCAGCCCGGGGGGAAACTATGGCTACACCTTC CASSPGGNYGYTF
few TRBJ1-1 . TRBV25-1 TGTGCCAGCAGTGAGTCCGTCAACACTGAAGCTTTCTTT CASSESVNTEAFF
many TRBJ1-2 . TRBV15 TGTGCCACCAGCAGAGATTTTTCTGACTACACCTTC CATSRDFSDYTF
many TRBJ2-7 . TRBV20-1 TGCAGTGCTGCGGACACCCGATACGAGCAGTACTTC CSAADTRYEQYF
. TRBJ2-5 TRBD2 TRBV7-2 TGTGCCAGCAGCTTAGCCCAGGCTAGCGGGATTAATGAGCAGTACTTC CASSLAQASGINEQYF
. TRBJ1-2 TRBD1 TRBV18 TGTGCCAGCTCAACGTATACCGGGACAGGGAGGGGTGGCTACACCTTC CASSTYTGTGRGGYTF
many TRBJ2-7 . TRBV10-3 TGTGCCATCAGTGAGGGGCAGGCGAGCTCCTACGAGCAGTACTTC CAISEGQASSYEQYF
. TRBJ2-5 . TRBV11-2 TGTGCCAGCAGCCCACCGGCAGCCACCCAAGAGACCCAGTACTTC CASSPPAATQETQYF
few TRBJ1-1 . TRBV12-3/TRBV12-4 TGTGCCAGCAGTTTTAGGGAAGGGTCTGAAGCTTTCTTT CASSFREGSEAFF
few TRBJ2-1 . TRBV2 TGTGCCAGCAGGACGAAGGAGCAGTTCTTC CASRTKEQFF
many TRBJ2-7 TRBD1 TRBV5-1 TGCGCCAGCAGCGGACAGGGACGGGCCTACGAGCAGTACTTC CASSGQGRAYEQYF
few TRBJ2-5 TRBD2 TRBV2 TGTGCCAGCAGGCGGACTAGCGGTCTCCTAGAGACCCAGTACTTC CASRRTSGLLETQYF
. TRBJ1-5 . TRBV12-3/TRBV12-4 TGTGCCAGCAGTCACCCGGGACACCCCACCCAGCATTTT CASSHPGHPTQHF
few TRBJ2-1 TRBD2 TRBV2 TGTGCCAGCAGCGCGCCTATAGCGGGGGGGTTCTTTAGCACAAATGAGCAGTTCTTC CASSAPIAGGFFSTNEQFF
few TRBJ2-1 . TRBV7-2 TGTGCCAGCAGCTTAGAAGAAGTTCGGAATGAGCAGTTCTTC CASSLEEVRNEQFF
. TRBJ1-1 TRBD1 TRBV12-3/TRBV12-4 TGTGCCAGCAGTCAAACAGGGGCAGGGACTGAAGCTTTCTTT CASSQTGAGTEAFF
. TRBJ2-7 . TRBV27 TGTGCCAGCAGCAGACAGGTGAAAAACTACGAGCAGTACTTC CASSRQVKNYEQYF
. TRBJ2-7 TRBD2 TRBV3-1 TGTGCCAGCAGCCAGGGGGGACTAGCGGGATCCTACGAGCAGTACTTC CASSQGGLAGSYEQYF
. TRBJ2-6 TRBD1 TRBV28 TGTGCCAGCAGTCCGGACAGGGACTCTTCAGGGGCCAACGTCCTGACTTTC CASSPDRDSSGANVLTF
many TRBJ2-1 . TRBV6-2/TRBV6-3 TGTGCCAGCAGTCCGGGCCTTTACGCCTACAATGAGCAGTTCTTC CASSPGLYAYNEQFF
few TRBJ1-5 TRBD1 TRBV18 TGTGCCAGCTCACCACCCGGGACAGCTTTTAATCAGCCCCAGCATTTT CASSPPGTAFNQPQHF
. TRBJ2-7 TRBD2 TRBV15 TGTGCCACCAGCACTGGGACTACCTCCTACGAGCAGTACTTC CATSTGTTSYEQYF